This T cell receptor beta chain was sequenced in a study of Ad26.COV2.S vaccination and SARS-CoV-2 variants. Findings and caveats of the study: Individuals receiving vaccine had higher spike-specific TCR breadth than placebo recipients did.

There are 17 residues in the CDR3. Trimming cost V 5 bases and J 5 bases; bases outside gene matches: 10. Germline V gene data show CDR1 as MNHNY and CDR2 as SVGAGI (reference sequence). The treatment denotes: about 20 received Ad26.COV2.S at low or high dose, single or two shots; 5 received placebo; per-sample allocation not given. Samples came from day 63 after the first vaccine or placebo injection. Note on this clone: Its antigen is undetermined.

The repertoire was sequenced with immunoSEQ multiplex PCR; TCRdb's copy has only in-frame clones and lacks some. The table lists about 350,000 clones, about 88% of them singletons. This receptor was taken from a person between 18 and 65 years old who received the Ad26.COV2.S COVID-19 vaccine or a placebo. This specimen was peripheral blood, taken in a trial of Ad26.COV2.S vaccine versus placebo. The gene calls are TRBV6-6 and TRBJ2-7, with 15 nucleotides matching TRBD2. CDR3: CASSQLGLAGGLDEQYF. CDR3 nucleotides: TGTGCCAGCAGTCAACTCGGACTAGCGGGAGGGTTAGACGAGCAGTACTTC.